This T cell receptor (beta chain) was observed in a study of OX40 agonist ivuxolimab in advanced cancers. Study-wide background: Three patients showed partial responses: one hepatocellular carcinoma and two cutaneous melanoma cases.

The germline gives CDR1 LNHNV, CDR2 YYDKDF (reference sequence). The CDR3 totals 13 residues. Trimming removed 4 bases from V and 9 bases from J, with 13 bases in between. Clones were read by immunoSEQ multiplex PCR, and TCRdb kept only the in-frame ones, dropping some. The sample includes about 88,000 clones, 85% to 90% of them seen just once. Comments on this clone: The antigen remains unidentified.

At cycle 4 day 1, cycle 7 day 1, and baseline, blood was sampled. Study-wide results and caveats: Low clonal expansion, among the lowest seen, marked partial responders at 0.1-3.0 mg/kg.

This chain links TRBV15 with TRBJ2-1, with unresolved D. Specimen: CD4+ or CD8+ T cells sorted from blood, collected in a trial of the OX40 agonist ivuxolimab. The receptor comes from an adult with an advanced solid tumor such as melanoma, head and neck, liver or kidney cancer. CDR3 loop: CATSKDTFSEQFF. CDR3 DNA sequence: TGTGCCACCAGCAAAGACACGTTCAGTGAGCAGTTCTTC.